This T cell receptor (beta chain) was identified during a study of shared clonotypes between healthy human individuals. CDR3 length: 13 residues. Trimming took off 6 bases at V and 5 bases at J, with 13 bases between the two ends. Per germline, CDR1 MNHEY and CDR2 SMNVEV (reference sequence). The table came from immunoSEQ multiplex PCR; TCRdb's copy has only in-frame clones and leaves some out. The sample contains around 2,000,000 clones, about 95% of which appear only once. Naive CD8 cells were CD45RO-negative, positively selected for CCR7, excluding terminally differentiated effector memory CD45RA+ cells.

The receptor's source is a man aged 18 to 35 in good health. Specimen: naive CD8+ T cells sorted from blood. The chain recombines TRBV27 with TRBJ2-5; D could derive from TRBD1 or TRBD2 (5 bases each). The CDR3 spells CASSPGASETQYF. CDR3 sequence (DNA): TGTGCCAGCAGCCCCGGGGCCTCGGAGACCCAGTACTTC.